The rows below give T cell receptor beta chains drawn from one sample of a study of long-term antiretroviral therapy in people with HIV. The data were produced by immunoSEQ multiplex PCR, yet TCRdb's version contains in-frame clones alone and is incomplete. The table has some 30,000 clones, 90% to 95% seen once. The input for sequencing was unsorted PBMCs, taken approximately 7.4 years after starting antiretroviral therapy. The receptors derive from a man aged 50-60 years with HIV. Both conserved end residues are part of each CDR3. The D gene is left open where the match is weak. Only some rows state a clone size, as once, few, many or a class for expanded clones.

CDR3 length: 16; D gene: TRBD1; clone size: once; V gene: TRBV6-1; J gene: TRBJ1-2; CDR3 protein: CASSEGDGTVSYGYTF; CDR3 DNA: TGTGCCAGCAGTGAAGGGGATGGGACAGTTTCCTATGGCTACACCTTC
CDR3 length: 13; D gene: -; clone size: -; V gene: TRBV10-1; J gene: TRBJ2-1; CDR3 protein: CASSGRGSGEQFF; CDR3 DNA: TGCGCCAGCAGTGGTAGAGGGTCCGGTGAGCAGTTCTTC
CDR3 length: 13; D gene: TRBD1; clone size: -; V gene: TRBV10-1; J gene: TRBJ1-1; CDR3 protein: CASSDPGQEKSFF; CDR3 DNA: TGCGCCAGCAGTGACCCAGGACAGGAGAAATCTTTCTTT
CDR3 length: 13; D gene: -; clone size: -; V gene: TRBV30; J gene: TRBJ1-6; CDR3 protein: CAWGQNLNSPLHF; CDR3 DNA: TGTGCCTGGGGACAGAATCTTAATTCACCCCTCCACTTT
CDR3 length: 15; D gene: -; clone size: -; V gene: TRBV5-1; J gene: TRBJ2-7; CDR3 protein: CASSSAGTPGDEQYF; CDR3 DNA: TGCGCCAGCAGCTCCGCCGGGACGCCCGGGGACGAGCAGTACTTC
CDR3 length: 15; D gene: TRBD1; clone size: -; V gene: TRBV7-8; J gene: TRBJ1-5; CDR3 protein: CASTSGQGGNQPQHF; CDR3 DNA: TGTGCCAGCACCTCGGGACAGGGCGGCAATCAGCCCCAGCATTTT
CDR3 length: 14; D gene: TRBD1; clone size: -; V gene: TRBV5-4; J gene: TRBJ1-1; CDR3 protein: CASSLDRGRTEAFF; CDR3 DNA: TGTGCCAGCAGCTTGGACAGGGGTAGAACTGAAGCTTTCTTT
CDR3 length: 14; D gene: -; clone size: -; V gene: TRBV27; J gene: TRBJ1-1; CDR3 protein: CASTQTQGKSEAFF; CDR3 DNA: TGTGCCAGCACCCAAACCCAGGGGAAGTCTGAAGCTTTCTTT
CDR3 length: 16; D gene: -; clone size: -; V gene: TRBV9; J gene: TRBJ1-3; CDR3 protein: CASSGRQGNSGNTIYF; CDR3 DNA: TGTGCCAGCAGCGGCCGCCAGGGAAACTCTGGAAACACCATATATTTT
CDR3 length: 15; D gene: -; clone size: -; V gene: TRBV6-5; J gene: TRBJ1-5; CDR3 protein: CASRLLSGTNQPQHF; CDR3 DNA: TGTGCCAGCAGATTACTCTCTGGGACCAATCAGCCCCAGCATTTT